Listed here are 6 T cell receptor beta chains from one sample, sequenced in a study of beta chain features in type 1 diabetes. Every bit of the isolated RNA underwent reverse transcription, so sequencing read expressed TCRB transcripts. Some clones are missing from TCRdb's copy, which holds only in-frame ones; the method was immunoSEQ multiplex PCR. The sample lists around 500,000 clones; approximately 10% were seen once. The sample comprised naive CD4+ T cells from blood. These TCRs come from a woman aged 18-30 years in good health.

The chain joins TRBV7-9 to TRBJ2-2, with TRBD1 as a possible D gene (5 bases). This CDR3 is 15 amino acids long. Trimming took off 5 bases at V and 4 bases at J, with 14 bases between the two ends. Germline V gene sequence: CDR1 SEHNR, CDR2 FQNEAQ (reference sequence). As DNA, the CDR3 is TGTGCCAGCAGCCCTAGTGGGGCGGCCACCGGGGAGCTGTTTTTT. This translates into CASSPSGAATGELFF.

This clone showed up just a few times. The V and J genes are TRBV7-9 and TRBJ2-1; no clear D gene. Germline CDR1 reads SEHNR; CDR2 reads FQNEAQ (reference sequence). The CDR3 length is 15 residues. V lost 2 bases and J lost 7, with 15 bases in between. The CDR3 bases are TGTGCCAGCAGCTTAATAGCCGGCCCCGCGAATGAGCAGTTCTTC. Its translation is CASSLIAGPANEQFF.

This clone came up a few times. V is TRBV5-4 and J is TRBJ2-1, with D maybe TRBD2 (6 bases). Trimming left V 1 base short and J 9 bases short, with 11 bases between. The CDR3 runs to 13 residues. Germline CDR1 and CDR2: SGHNT and YYREEE (reference sequence). CDR3: CASSLSGRREQFF. The CDR3 DNA sequence: TGTGCCAGCAGCTTGTCGGGGAGGCGTGAGCAGTTCTTC. Using reference TRBV5-4 and TRBJ2-1 for the parts outside the CDR3, the full variable domain is ETGVTQSPTHLIKTRGQQVTLRCSSQSGHNTVSWYQQALGQGPQFIFQYYREEENGRGNFPPRFSGLQFPNYSSELNVNALELDDSALYLCASSLSGRREQFFGPGTRLTVL.

The chain recombines TRBV28 with TRBJ2-5; 7 nucleotides agree with TRBD2. Germline V gene sequence: CDR1 MDHEN, CDR2 SYDVKM. The CDR3 is 15 residues long. The V gene end was trimmed by 3 bases and the J gene end by 2 bases; junction bases not matched to a gene: 6. The CDR3 DNA reads as TGTGCCAGCAGTTTCGGGGGAGGGTGGCAAGAGACCCAGTACTTC. Its protein product is CASSFGGGWQETQYF.

J is TRBJ1-6 and V is TRBV18; D is unresolved. The germline gives CDR1 KGHSH, CDR2 LQKENI. The CDR3 contains 15 residues. Trimming left V 4 bases short and J 7 bases short, with 14 bases between. The CDR3 nucleotides read TGTGCCAGCTCACTGGCTGACGGTGCGAATTCACCCCTCCACTTT. Its protein is CASSLADGANSPLHF.

The chain links TRBV11-2 to TRBJ2-1, with D perhaps being TRBD1 or TRBD2 (5 bases each). Germline CDR1 reads SGHAT; CDR2 reads FQNNGV. With 3 bases removed from V and 9 bases from J, the gap between germline ends came to 15 bases. The CDR3 covers 14 residues. The CDR3 spells CASSFMASQGEQFF. The CDR3 DNA is TGTGCCAGCAGCTTTATGGCTAGCCAGGGTGAGCAGTTCTTC.